The 22 T cell receptor beta chains in this list originate from one sample, sequenced in a study of CD8 T cells in ankylosing spondylitis. Their antigens are not known. Whole-study results and caveats: A TCR beta motif of eight highly homologous variants appeared characteristic of ankylosing spondylitis blood.

TCRdb re-called the 5' RACE reads with MiXCR, one entry per CDR3 protein. This table holds 750,000 to 850,000 distinct CDR3 sequences, roughly 10% found once. The specimen was blood, either unsorted or a sorted T cell fraction (not recorded which). The receptors come from a male donor with ankylosing spondylitis.

The table lists this clonotype with a few counts. The chain uses TRBV4-3 and TRBJ1-2; no clear D gene. The CDR3 sequence is 16 residues long. The V gene's germline CDR1 is LGHNA and CDR2 YSLEER. Trimming cost V 0 bases and J 8 bases, with 19 bases left between them. The CDR3 protein is CASSQDTQPSYGGYTF. The CDR3 region has the DNA TGCGCCAGCAGCCAAGATACCCAGCCGAGCTATGGAGGCTACACCTTC.

This clonotype was observed many times. The rearrangement uses TRBV6-1 and TRBJ1-1; 7 nucleotides agree with TRBD1. With 6 bases clipped from V and 8 bases from J, the junction kept 12 bases outside the gene matches. This CDR3 region has 14 residues. From germline, CDR1 is MNHNS and CDR2 SASEGT. CDR3 protein: CASRKTGSLEEAFF. The DNA for the CDR3 is TGTGCCAGCAGGAAGACAGGGTCTTTAGAAGAAGCTTTCTTT.

In this sample, this clonotype turned up once. The J gene is TRBJ2-7, the V gene TRBV14; perhaps TRBD1 as D (5 bases). This CDR3 has 13 amino acids. V dropped 0 bases and J dropped 5 bases, with 8 bases sitting between them. The germline V gene encodes CDR1 SGHDN and CDR2 FVKESK. CDR3 coding DNA: TGTGCCAGCAGCCAAGACAGGGTCAACGAGCAGTACTTC. Protein sequence: CASSQDRVNEQYF.

This clonotype was detected only once. V and J are TRBV20-1 and TRBJ2-2; 7 bases are shared with TRBD2. The V and J ends lost 5 bases and 1 base, in that order; junction bases with no gene match: 13. CDR1 and CDR2 (germline): DFQATT, SNEGSKA (reference sequence). CDR3 length equals 17 residues. The CDR3 here is CSAGPSGGGGNTGELFF. The CDR3 nucleotides read TGCAGTGCTGGGCCTTCAGGTGGCGGGGGGAACACCGGGGAGCTGTTTTTT.

This clonotype was observed many times. CDR3 loop: CAISEVLAGDFQETQYF. The CDR3 nucleotides read TGTGCCATCAGTGAGGTCCTAGCGGGGGACTTCCAAGAGACCCAGTACTTC. The chain couples TRBV10-3 to TRBJ2-5, with TRBD2 matching over 10 bases. This CDR3 has 17 amino acids. Trimming took 2 bases from V and 1 from J; bases not matched to a gene: 7. CDR1 is ENHRY, CDR2 SYGVKD, per germline.

This sequence joins TRBV20-1 and TRBJ1-2; D unclear. Germline loops: CDR1 DFQATT, CDR2 SNEGSKA (reference sequence). The CDR3 covers 12 residues. In DNA form, the CDR3 reads TGCAGCCACCCCGGGAGATACAATGGCTACACCTTC. Residues: CSHPGRYNGYTF.

The CDR3 loop reads CASSQDGLYNEQFF. CDR3 in DNA: TGCGCCAGCAGCCAAGATGGGCTATACAATGAGCAGTTCTTC. This chain uses TRBV4-1 with TRBJ2-1, with D hard to call. The V end was cut by 0 bases, the J end by 4 bases, with 7 bases between. This CDR3 contains 14 residues. CDR1 and CDR2 (germline): MGHRA, YSYEKL.

In its sample, this clonotype was seen a few times. The rearrangement links TRBV28 to TRBJ1-6; tentative D call: TRBD1 (5 bases). Germline V gene sequence: CDR1 MDHEN, CDR2 SYDVKM. The CDR3 runs to 12 residues. V gave up 11 bases and J gave up 7 bases, with 12 bases separating them. The CDR3 DNA reads TGTGCCGCTGGGGGGGAGAATTCACCCCTCCACTTT. Translation gives CAAGGENSPLHF.

This clonotype was picked up a small number of times. V gene TRBV7-2 combines with J gene TRBJ2-5; a weak D match, TRBD1 (5 bases). V was clipped by 5 bases and J by 4 bases, with 17 bases between them. Germline-derived CDR1 and CDR2 are SGHTA and FQGNSA. The CDR3 runs 15 residues. The CDR3 region has the DNA TGTGCCAGCAGCCTCGGATCAGGGATGGCAGAGACCCAGTACTTC. This sequence encodes CASSLGSGMAETQYF.

This clonotype was observed a handful of times. V and J are TRBV20-1 and TRBJ2-7, with D possibly TRBD1 on 5 matching bases. Trimming shortened V by 6 bases and J by 4 bases, and 13 bases separated the two germline ends. Germline CDR1 is DFQATT and CDR2 is SNEGSKA (reference sequence). The CDR3 totals 12 residues. The CDR3 here is CSARTLRYEQYF. In DNA, the CDR3 is TGCAGTGCCCGGACACTCCGGTACGAGCAGTACTTC.

As regards this clonotype: A much larger clone differs from this one at a single base, so this may be a read error. The J gene is TRBJ2-5, the V gene TRBV27, with D uncertain. This CDR3 is 12 amino acids long. The germline CDR1 and CDR2 sequences are MNHEY and SMNVEV (reference sequence). Trimming removed 6 bases at V and 6 bases at J, with 11 bases between. The CDR3 DNA follows: TGTGCCAGCAGCGTAGTTGGACAGACCCAGTACTTC. It codes for CASSVVGQTQYF.

The chain links TRBV20-1 to TRBJ2-5; the D gene is possibly TRBD2 (6 bases). Between the trimmed V and J ends, which lost 5 bases and 0 bases, there was a span of 13 bases. Germline loops: CDR1 DFQATT, CDR2 SNEGSKA (reference sequence). This CDR3 has 14 residues. CDR3 region: CSAVGLYHQETQYF. The CDR3 coding sequence is TGCAGTGCTGTGGGACTCTACCACCAAGAGACCCAGTACTTC.

This sequence joins TRBV6-1 and TRBJ2-3; 8 bases match TRBD1. V gave up 3 bases and J gave up 6 bases; unmatched junction bases: 5. Germline assignment: CDR1 MNHNS and CDR2 SASEGT. This CDR3 contains 14 residues. The CDR3 reads CASSEDRVIDTQYF. For the CDR3, the DNA is TGTGCCAGCAGTGAGGACAGGGTTATCGATACGCAGTATTTT.

V and J are TRBV29-1 and TRBJ2-5; tentatively, D is TRBD2 (6 bases). The CDR3 runs 15 residues. CDR1 is SQVTM, CDR2 ANQGSEA, per germline. The ends were cut back, 6 bases at V and 3 bases at J, with 20 bases in the middle. The CDR3 DNA reads as TGCAGCGTCACCCATTTGGCGGGGCGCGAAGAGACCCAGTACTTC. Translated, it gives CSVTHLAGREETQYF.

The V call is TRBV28, the J call TRBJ2-3, with 7 positions matching TRBD2. V lost 4 bases, J lost 4 bases, and 8 bases stayed unmatched. The V gene's germline CDR1 is MDHEN and CDR2 SYDVKM. The CDR3 is 15 residues long. CDR3 coding DNA: TGTGCCAGCAGTTCACTAGGACTAGGTCCAGATACGCAGTATTTT. It is translated as CASSSLGLGPDTQYF. The full variable domain, its missing parts supplied by reference TRBV28 and TRBJ2-3, is DVKVTQSSRYLVKRTGEKVFLECVQDMDHENMFWYRQDPGLGLRLIYFSYDVKMKEKGDIPEGYSVSREKKERFSLILESASTNQTSMYLCASSSLGLGPDTQYFGPGTRLTVL.

The genes are TRBV20-1 and TRBJ2-2; 8 positions match TRBD1. Germline CDR1 reads DFQATT; CDR2 reads SNEGSKA (reference sequence). The junction had 10 bases not matched to a gene; V was cut back by 3 bases and J by 1 base. CDR3 length: 17 residues. CDR3 DNA sequence: TGCAGTGCTAGGCGCGGGACAGGCTTTCTGAACACCGGGGAGCTGTTTTTT. It codes for CSARRGTGFLNTGELFF.

The chain uses TRBV30 and TRBJ2-3; maybe TRBD2 (5 bases). Per germline, CDR1 GTSNPN and CDR2 SVGIG (reference sequence). The CDR3 sequence is 12 residues long. V was cut by 7 bases and J by 1 base, with 9 bases left in between. The CDR3: CASARGTDTQYF. CDR3 DNA: TGTGCCTCAGCGCGGGGCACAGATACGCAGTATTTT.

The chain joins TRBV20-1 to TRBJ2-2; 9 nucleotides line up with TRBD2. The CDR3 covers 15 residues. Unmatched junction bases numbered 11, after V lost 5 bases and J lost 7 bases. CDR1 and CDR2 (germline): DFQATT, SNEGSKA (reference sequence). The chain's CDR3 is CSAEAREGPYGELFF. The CDR3 nucleotides read TGCAGTGCTGAAGCGCGGGAGGGCCCGTACGGGGAGCTGTTTTTT.

The genes are TRBV20-1 and TRBJ2-2, with D possibly being TRBD1 (5 bases). V dropped 6 bases and J dropped 5 bases, with 7 bases sitting between them. Germline loops: CDR1 DFQATT, CDR2 SNEGSKA (reference sequence). This CDR3 is built from 11 residues. The CDR3 spells CSAAGTGELFF. The CDR3 DNA follows: TGCAGTGCGGCAGGGACCGGGGAGCTGTTTTTT.

The chain links TRBV6-2 or TRBV6-3 to TRBJ2-1; 13 bases align to TRBD2. Losses at the gene ends were 5 bases for V and 5 bases for J; bases not matched to a gene: 6. The CDR3 runs to 16 residues. Looked up from germline, CDR1 is MNHEY and CDR2 is SVGEGT. The CDR3: CASSRGGLAGDNEQFF. The CDR3 DNA is TGTGCCAGCAGTCGTGGCGGACTAGCGGGGGACAATGAGCAGTTCTTC.

The V call is TRBV20-1, the J call TRBJ2-7; 11 bases are a match to TRBD1. V shed 0 bases and J 2 bases; nucleotides not matched to a gene: 6. This CDR3 contains 16 residues. CDR1 DFQATT and CDR2 SNEGSKA come from the germline V gene (reference sequence). The CDR3 region is CSARDPGTGGAYEQYF. CDR3 nucleotides: TGCAGTGCTAGAGATCCCGGGACAGGGGGTGCCTACGAGCAGTACTTC.

V is TRBV10-3 and J is TRBJ2-3; 12 nucleotides align to TRBD2. The CDR3 is 16 amino acids. J was trimmed by 5 bases and V by 2 bases; bases with no gene match: 5. Germline CDR1 is ENHRY and CDR2 is SYGVKD. Here the CDR3 DNA reads TGTGCCATCAGTGAGCCGACGGGACTAGCGGGAGATACGCAGTATTTT. Protein product: CAISEPTGLAGDTQYF.